A selection of T cell receptor beta chains follows, all from one sample in a study of neurological immune-mediated disorders. TCRdb recomputed calls from the 5' RACE reads with MiXCR, one row per CDR3 protein. This table holds approximately 30,000 distinct CDR3 sequences, around 4% found once. Material for sequencing was CD4+ T cells from blood. Receptors originate from a woman in her thirties or forties in good health. Both conserved end residues are part of each CDR3. The order of the fields is J gene, V gene, D gene, clone size, CDR3 protein, CDR3 DNA. A D gene is named only where the DNA matches it firmly. Clone sizes are shown as once, few, many, or a class for an expanded clone.

>TRBJ1-1|TRBV12-3/TRBV12-4|NA|many
CASSFELNTEAFF
TGTGCCAGCAGTTTCGAACTGAACACTGAAGCTTTCTTT
>TRBJ2-2|TRBV7-8|NA|many
CASSLVPGGNTGELFF
TGTGCCAGCAGCTTAGTCCCCGGGGGTAACACCGGGGAGCTGTTTTTT
>TRBJ1-2|TRBV3-1|NA|many
CASSQSPDPLFGYTF
TGTGCCAGCAGCCAAAGTCCGGACCCCTTATTTGGCTACACCTTC
>TRBJ2-5|TRBV3-1|NA|many
CASSQYRDRQETQYF
TGTGCCAGCAGCCAATACAGGGATCGGCAAGAGACCCAGTACTTC
>TRBJ1-6|TRBV3-1|NA|medium-sized
CASSQRDQSSPLHF
TGTGCCAGCAGCCAAAGGGACCAGAGTTCACCCCTCCACTTT
>TRBJ2-1|TRBV14|TRBD2|many
CASSQVFAGGGEEGEQFF
TGTGCCAGCAGCCAAGTCTTTGCGGGGGGGGGAGAGGAAGGAGAGCAGTTCTTC
>TRBJ2-1|TRBV7-9|TRBD2|many
CASSLVTGTRDPNEQFF
TGTGCCAGCAGCTTAGTGACCGGGACTAGGGACCCCAATGAGCAGTTCTTC
>TRBJ1-5|TRBV9|NA|many
CASSRGGGGNQPQHF
TGTGCCAGCTCCCGTGGAGGGGGTGGCAATCAGCCCCAGCATTTT
>TRBJ2-7|TRBV3-1|TRBD2|many
CASSRRGGSSFYEQYF
TGTGCCAGCAGCCGTCGTGGCGGGAGTTCCTTTTACGAGCAGTACTTC
>TRBJ2-3|TRBV12-3/TRBV12-4|NA|many
CASSLRGVDTQYF
TGTGCCAGCAGCCTGAGAGGAGTAGATACGCAGTATTTT